The 31 T cell receptor beta chains listed next were all sequenced from one sample in a study of control samples from healthy donors and cancer patients. Clones were read by immunoSEQ multiplex PCR, and TCRdb kept only the in-frame ones, dropping some. Found here are 150,000 or so clones, around 90% of them singletons; the top ten hold roughly 1.7%. The sample was blood. These receptors were collected from a man younger than 35 in good health.

V and J are TRBV3-1 (or the pseudogene TRBV3-2) and TRBJ2-3; 7 nucleotides agree with TRBD2. J was trimmed by 5 bases and V by 3 bases; bases with no gene match: 8. Germline V gene lookup returns CDR1 LGHDT and CDR2 YNNKEL (reference sequence). This CDR3 region has 15 residues. The CDR3 DNA is TGTGCCAGCAGCCAGGACGGGGGGAGAGGAGATACGCAGTATTTT. As protein: CASSQDGGRGDTQYF.

This clone was found a few times. V gene TRBV6-5 combines with J gene TRBJ1-5; tentatively, D is TRBD1 (5 bases). Germline values: CDR1 MNHEY, CDR2 SVGAGI. V dropped 6 bases and J dropped 6 bases, with 15 bases sitting between them. This CDR3 has 14 residues. The CDR3 sequence: CASRKEGAGQPQHF. The CDR3 coding sequence is TGTGCCAGCAGAAAGGAAGGGGCCGGTCAGCCCCAGCATTTT.

V gene TRBV14 combines with J gene TRBJ2-1; D is possibly TRBD1 or TRBD2 (6 bases each). Germline V CDR1 and CDR2: SGHDN, FVKESK. V gave up 3 bases and J gave up 6 bases, with 15 bases separating them. The CDR3 is 15 residues long. CDR3 coding DNA: TGTGCCAGCAGCCACGAGCTGGGGGGCGGCAATGAGCAGTTCTTC. Amino acids: CASSHELGGGNEQFF.

V usage is TRBV27 and J usage is TRBJ2-7; TRBD1 is a possible D gene (6 bases). Germline V gene data show CDR1 as MNHEY and CDR2 as SMNVEV (reference sequence). CDR3 length equals 14 residues. The V end was cut by 6 bases, the J end by 2 bases, with 14 bases between. Here the CDR3 reads CASSGQWAPYEQYF. The CDR3 DNA follows: TGTGCCAGCAGCGGACAGTGGGCTCCCTACGAGCAGTACTTC.

The V gene is TRBV7-6, the J gene TRBJ2-3, with D perhaps matching TRBD1 (8 bases). The germline gives CDR1 SGHVS, CDR2 FNYEAQ. The CDR3 has 15 residues. Deletions cut 2 bases from V and 5 bases from J, with 14 bases between. The CDR3 spells CASSLLQGEGDTQYF. CDR3 nucleotides: TGTGCCAGCAGCTTACTACAGGGGGAGGGAGATACGCAGTATTTT.

This clone was seen a few times. The chain joins TRBV7-9 to TRBJ1-1; TRBD1 matches at 8 bases. Trimming cost V 2 bases and J 0 bases; bases outside gene matches: 14. The CDR3 is made up of 19 amino acids. Germline CDR1 SEHNR, CDR2 FQNEAQ (reference sequence). CDR3: CASSLNIGVGDRLNTEAFF. The CDR3 bases are TGTGCCAGCAGCTTAAATATTGGTGTAGGGGACAGGCTGAACACTGAAGCTTTCTTT.

This clone appeared once. The chain has TRBV19 and TRBJ2-5; no definite D call. The V and J ends lost 1 base and 4 bases respectively, with 16 bases between them. The CDR3 length is 16 residues. Germline CDR1 is LNHDA and CDR2 is SQIVND (reference sequence). The CDR3 here is CASSIVPGLGSETQYF. The CDR3 bases are TGTGCCAGTAGTATAGTTCCAGGATTAGGCTCAGAGACCCAGTACTTC.

This sequence joins TRBV7-9 and TRBJ2-3, with D perhaps matching TRBD2 (6 bases). CDR3 length equals 17 residues. Per the germline V gene, CDR1 is SEHNR and CDR2 is FQNEAQ (reference sequence). V lost 5 bases, J lost 0 bases, and 18 bases lay in between. DNA of the CDR3: TGTGCCAGCAGCCCCACCGGGAGTCAAATTAGCACAGATACGCAGTATTTT. Its translation: CASSPTGSQISTDTQYF.

The chain links TRBV18 to TRBJ2-3; 8 positions agree with TRBD1. The trim removed 6 bases at V and 3 bases at J, leaving 14 bases unmatched. The CDR3 extends over 17 amino acids. Germline V gene lookup returns CDR1 KGHSH and CDR2 LQKENI. The CDR3, as DNA: TGTGCCAGCTCCCTCCACCGACAGGGGACTGTAACAGATACGCAGTATTTT. Its translation is CASSLHRQGTVTDTQYF.

CDR3 coding DNA: TGTGCCAGCAGAATTACAGGGGGCGCAGACTATGGCTACACCTTC. The encoded protein is CASRITGGADYGYTF. The genes are TRBV6-6 and TRBJ1-2; 9 bases agree with TRBD1. Trimming removed 6 bases from V and 3 bases from J; junction bases left unmatched: 8. Looked up from germline, CDR1 is MNHNY and CDR2 is SVGAGI (reference sequence). The CDR3 runs to 15 residues.

V and J are TRBV2 and TRBJ1-2, with 8 positions matching TRBD1. The CDR3 length is 14 residues. CDR1 SNHLY and CDR2 FYNNEI come from the germline V gene. With V trimmed by 5 bases and J by 3 bases, 5 bases remained unmatched. The CDR3 DNA sequence: TGTGCCAGCAGTCGACAGGGGCCCTACTATGGCTACACCTTC. Its translation is CASSRQGPYYGYTF.

This chain links TRBV28 with TRBJ1-2; 7 nucleotides agree with TRBD1. The CDR3 sequence is 16 residues long. The J segment lost 5 bases and the V segment lost 6 bases, leaving 15 bases of the junction unmatched. The germline V gene has CDR1 MDHEN and CDR2 SYDVKM. The CDR3 reads CASRLGTASKSYGYTF. The CDR3 region has the DNA TGTGCCAGCAGGCTCGGGACAGCTTCAAAAAGTTATGGCTACACCTTC.

This chain connects TRBV7-9 to TRBJ2-2, with 11 bases matching TRBD1. J was trimmed by 4 bases and V by 5 bases; bases with no gene match: 3. The CDR3 totals 15 residues. CDR1 is SEHNR and CDR2 is FQNEAQ in the germline V gene (reference sequence). The CDR3 protein is CASSTGTGGTGELFF. DNA of the CDR3: TGTGCCAGCAGCACAGGGACAGGGGGCACCGGGGAGCTGTTTTTT.

The chain employs TRBV6-5 and TRBJ2-1, with a possible D match to TRBD2 (6 bases). The CDR3 covers 14 residues. CDR1 MNHEY and CDR2 SVGAGI come from the germline V gene. Trimming took 6 bases from V and 5 from J, leaving 14 bases between them. The CDR3 sequence is CASRGTSLNNEQFF. CDR3 nucleotide sequence: TGTGCCAGCAGGGGGACTTCCTTAAACAATGAGCAGTTCTTC.

The J gene is TRBJ2-1, the V gene TRBV9; 9 nucleotides align to TRBD2. Germline V gene data show CDR1 as SGDLS and CDR2 as YYNGEE. After removal of 0 bases from V and 13 bases from J, the junction contained 5 bases not matched to a gene. The CDR3 contains 13 residues. In DNA, the CDR3 is TGTGCCAGCAGCGTAGGGGTAGCGGGGGATCAGTTCTTC. Protein sequence: CASSVGVAGDQFF.

The J gene is TRBJ2-2, the V gene TRBV5-8; TRBD1 matches 8 bases. V was pared by 2 bases and J by 4 bases, with 7 bases of the junction left unmatched. From germline, CDR1 is SGHTS and CDR2 YDEGEE. The CDR3 extends over 16 amino acids. Here the CDR3 reads CASSFARTGTTGELFF. The CDR3 DNA is TGTGCCAGCAGCTTCGCAAGGACAGGGACCACCGGGGAGCTGTTTTTT.

This clone appeared a single time. The genes are TRBV6-5 and TRBJ2-5; TRBD2 matches at 14 bases. The CDR3 is made up of 14 amino acids. V dropped 8 bases and J dropped 4; count of bases not matched to a gene: 3. Germline V gene data show CDR1 as MNHEY and CDR2 as SVGAGI. The CDR3 DNA is TGTGCCAGCGGACTAGCGGGGGGCAGAGAGACCCAGTACTTC. Translated, it gives CASGLAGGRETQYF.

This chain connects TRBV2 to TRBJ1-5; TRBD1 might be the D (6 bases). The V gene's germline CDR1 is SNHLY and CDR2 FYNNEI. V lost 1 base to trimming and J lost 7 bases, with 14 bases between them. The CDR3 covers 15 residues. The chain's CDR3 is CASSEDAGADQPQHF. DNA for the CDR3: TGTGCCAGCAGTGAAGACGCAGGGGCGGACCAGCCCCAGCATTTT.

This clone was recorded only once. The CDR3 spells CASSLLTGVDEQYF. The CDR3 DNA reads as TGTGCCAGCAGCCTACTGACAGGGGTCGACGAGCAGTACTTC. V is TRBV2 and J is TRBJ2-7, with 8 bases identical to TRBD1. Trimming took 6 bases from V and 5 from J; bases not matched to a gene: 9. The CDR3 has 14 residues. The germline CDR1 and CDR2 sequences are SNHLY and FYNNEI.

CDR3 DNA sequence: TGTGCCAGTACCCCGAGGGGTTGGGGTTCACCCCTCCACTTT. As protein: CASTPRGWGSPLHF. The V gene is TRBV19, the J gene TRBJ1-6; perhaps TRBD1 as D (5 bases). Germline V lookup: CDR1 LNHDA, CDR2 SQIVND (reference sequence). Trimming shortened V by 7 bases and J by 9 bases, and 16 bases separated the two germline ends. CDR3 length: 14 amino acids.

This clone was seen once. The V call is TRBV28, the J call TRBJ1-1; D unclear. The ends were cut back, 2 bases at V and 0 bases at J, with 4 bases in the middle. The CDR3 contains 13 residues. CDR1 and CDR2 (germline): MDHEN, SYDVKM. The CDR3 DNA sequence: TGTGCCAGCAGTTTAATAATGAACACTGAAGCTTTCTTT. It specifies CASSLIMNTEAFF.

This chain joins TRBV7-2 and TRBJ2-7; D assignment may be TRBD1 or TRBD2 (6 bases each). Germline lookup yields CDR1 SGHTA and CDR2 FQGNSA. CDR3 length: 15 amino acids. V was shortened by 3 bases and J by 2 bases, with 14 bases between the two germline ends. Here the CDR3 DNA reads TGTGCCAGCAGCTTGTGGGGGCGCGGGGCCTACGAGCAGTACTTC. Its translation is CASSLWGRGAYEQYF.

The gene calls are TRBV24-1 and TRBJ1-4; 12 bases agree with TRBD1. Germline V gives CDR1 KGHDR, CDR2 SFDVKD. This CDR3 comprises 15 residues. V lost 4 bases to trimming and J lost 6 bases; unmatched junction nucleotides: 2. The CDR3 sequence: CATSEGDRGHEKLFF. CDR3 DNA: TGTGCCACCAGTGAGGGGGACAGGGGGCATGAAAAACTGTTTTTT.

The chain has TRBV6-5 and TRBJ2-7, with 9 bases matching TRBD2. Per the germline V gene, CDR1 is MNHEY and CDR2 is SVGAGI. The V segment lost 8 bases and the J segment 5 bases; nucleotides outside the gene matches: 13. This CDR3 is built from 15 residues. In DNA, the CDR3 is TGTGCCAGCTCTCAACGGGGCGGGGGGGCAGACGAGCAGTACTTC. Encoded protein: CASSQRGGGADEQYF.

The chain recombines TRBV18 with TRBJ2-2, with TRBD1 as a possible D gene (5 bases). The germline CDR1 and CDR2 sequences are KGHSH and LQKENI. The V gene lost 1 base and the J gene lost 1 base, with 13 bases spanning the gap. The CDR3 consists of 17 residues. The CDR3 sequence is CASSPLRDRGNTGELFF. Written as DNA, the CDR3 is TGTGCCAGCTCACCACTCCGAGATAGGGGGAACACCGGGGAGCTGTTTTTT.

In its sample, this clone was seen once. The V and J genes are TRBV4-3 and TRBJ1-6; TRBD1 matches at 8 bases. Germline V lookup: CDR1 LGHNA, CDR2 YSLEER. CDR3 length: 19 amino acids. The J segment lost 0 bases and the V segment lost 4 bases, leaving 11 bases of the junction unmatched. CDR3 residues: CASSPRNRQGSSYNSPLHF. The CDR3 bases are TGCGCCAGCAGCCCAAGAAACCGACAGGGGAGCTCCTATAATTCACCCCTCCACTTT.

This clone came up a few times. The chain couples TRBV19 to TRBJ1-6; unclear D gene. From germline, CDR1 is LNHDA and CDR2 SQIVND (reference sequence). This CDR3 is built from 12 residues. With 2 bases removed from V and 13 bases from J, the gap between germline ends came to 9 bases. This chain's CDR3 is CASSIRAEPLHF. The CDR3 DNA follows: TGTGCCAGTAGTATAAGGGCGGAGCCCCTCCACTTT.

V usage is TRBV5-5 and J usage is TRBJ2-2; TRBD1 is a possible D gene (6 bases). Germline V gene lookup returns CDR1 SGHKS and CDR2 YYEKEE (reference sequence). The CDR3 is made up of 14 amino acids. The ends were cut back, 1 base at V and 4 bases at J, with 8 bases in the middle. The CDR3 nucleotides are TGTGCCAGCAGCTTGACAGGGATCACCGGGGAGCTGTTTTTT. It is translated as CASSLTGITGELFF.

The chain uses TRBV12-3 or TRBV12-4 and TRBJ2-3; no definite D call. This CDR3 has 13 residues. V lost 5 bases, J lost 0 bases, and 6 bases lay in between. The CDR3 sequence: CASSTYSTDTQYF. In nucleotides, the CDR3 is TGTGCCAGCAGTACCTACAGCACAGATACGCAGTATTTT.

The gene calls are TRBV9 and TRBJ2-5; TRBD2 matches 8 bases. The germline V gene encodes CDR1 SGDLS and CDR2 YYNGEE. V shed 0 bases and J 2 bases; nucleotides not matched to a gene: 6. CDR3 length equals 16 residues. Written as DNA, the CDR3 is TGTGCCAGCAGCGTAGGAGCGGGGGCGTTGCAAGAGACCCAGTACTTC. Its translation: CASSVGAGALQETQYF.

V usage is TRBV7-6 and J usage is TRBJ2-7; D possibly corresponds to TRBD1 (6 bases). The germline CDR1 and CDR2 sequences are SGHVS and FNYEAQ. Between the trimmed V and J ends, which lost 5 bases and 0 bases, there was a span of 17 bases. This CDR3 has 16 residues. The CDR3 reads CASSPSQGTGSYEQYF. The CDR3 DNA follows: TGTGCCAGCAGCCCCTCACAGGGAACAGGCTCCTACGAGCAGTACTTC.